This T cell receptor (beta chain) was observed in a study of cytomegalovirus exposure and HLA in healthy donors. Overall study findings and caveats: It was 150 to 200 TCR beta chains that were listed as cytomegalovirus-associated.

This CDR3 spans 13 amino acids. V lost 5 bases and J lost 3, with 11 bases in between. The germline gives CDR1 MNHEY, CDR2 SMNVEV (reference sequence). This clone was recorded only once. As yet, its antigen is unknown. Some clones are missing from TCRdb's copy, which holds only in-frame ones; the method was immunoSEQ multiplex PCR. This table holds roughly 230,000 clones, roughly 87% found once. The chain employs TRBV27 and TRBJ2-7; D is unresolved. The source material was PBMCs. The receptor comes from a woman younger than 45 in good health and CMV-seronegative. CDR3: CASSVGINYEQYF. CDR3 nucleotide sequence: TGTGCCAGCAGTGTAGGGATTAACTACGAGCAGTACTTC.